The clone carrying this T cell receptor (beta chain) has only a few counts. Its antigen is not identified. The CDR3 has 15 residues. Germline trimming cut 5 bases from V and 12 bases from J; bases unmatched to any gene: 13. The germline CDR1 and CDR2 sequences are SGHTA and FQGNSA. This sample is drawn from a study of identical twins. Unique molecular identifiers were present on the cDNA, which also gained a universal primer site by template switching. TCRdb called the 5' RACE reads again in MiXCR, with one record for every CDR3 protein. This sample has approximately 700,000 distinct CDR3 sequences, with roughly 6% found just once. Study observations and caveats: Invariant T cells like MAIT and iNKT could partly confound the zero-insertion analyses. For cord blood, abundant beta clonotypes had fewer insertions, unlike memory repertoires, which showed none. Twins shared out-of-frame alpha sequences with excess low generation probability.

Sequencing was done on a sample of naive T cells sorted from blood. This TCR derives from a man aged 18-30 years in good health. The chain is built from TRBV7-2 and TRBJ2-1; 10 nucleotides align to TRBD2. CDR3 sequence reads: CASSLRGTSAPRQFF. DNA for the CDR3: TGTGCCAGCAGCCTTAGGGGGACTAGCGCGCCACGGCAGTTCTTC.